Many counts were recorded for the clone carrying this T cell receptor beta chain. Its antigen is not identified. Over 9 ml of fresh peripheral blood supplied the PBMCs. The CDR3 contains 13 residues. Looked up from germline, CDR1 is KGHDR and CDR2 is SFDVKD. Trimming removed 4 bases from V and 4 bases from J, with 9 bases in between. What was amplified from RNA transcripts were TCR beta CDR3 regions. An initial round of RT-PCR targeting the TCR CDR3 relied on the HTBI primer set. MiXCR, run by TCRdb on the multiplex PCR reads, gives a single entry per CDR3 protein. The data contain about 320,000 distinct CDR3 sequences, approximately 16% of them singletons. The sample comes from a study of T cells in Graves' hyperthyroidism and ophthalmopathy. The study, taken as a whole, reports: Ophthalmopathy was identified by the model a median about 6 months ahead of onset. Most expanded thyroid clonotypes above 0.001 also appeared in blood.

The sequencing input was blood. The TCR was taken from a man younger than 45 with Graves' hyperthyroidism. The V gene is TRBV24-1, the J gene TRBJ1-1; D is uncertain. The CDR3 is CATSEQTGTEAFF. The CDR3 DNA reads TGTGCCACCAGTGAGCAGACGGGCACTGAAGCTTTCTTT.